The clone carrying this T cell receptor (beta chain) showed up just a few times. Its matching antigen is unknown. Trimming removed 3 bases at V and 4 bases at J, with 13 bases between. The CDR3 contains 15 residues. The data derive from a study of identical twins. General study points: For cord blood, abundant beta clonotypes had fewer insertions, unlike memory repertoires, which showed none.

In TCRdb, the 5' RACE reads were re-called with MiXCR into one record per CDR3 protein. The sample consists of about 250,000 distinct CDR3 sequences, about 8.3% of them appearing once. These records were also assigned to another study, of yellow fever vaccine responses in identical twins.

This sequence was found in a woman under 30 in good health. The sample was CD8+ T cells sorted from blood. The rearrangement uses TRBV12-3 or TRBV12-4 and TRBJ2-1, with D perhaps matching TRBD1 or TRBD2 (5 bases each). The CDR3 sequence is CASSFPRERYNEQFF. For the CDR3, the DNA is TGTGCCAGCAGTTTTCCCAGGGAGAGATACAATGAGCAGTTCTTC.